This T cell receptor beta chain was identified in a study of blood T cell repertoires in COVID-19. V lost 0 bases, J lost 8 bases, and 2 bases stayed unmatched. The CDR3 totals 13 residues. Per germline, CDR1 SGHRS and CDR2 YFSETQ. Per the study methods: Nucleated cell number was recorded as an estimate derived from reference gene primer amplification. Produced via immunoSEQ multiplex PCR; TCRdb's table is partial and in-frame only. Clone size and V and J calls were adopted from that table, with D and trimming inferred from the DNA. The sample has over 70,000 clones, 85% seen once. The sample was peripheral blood. This TCR derives from a man in his fifties or sixties with COVID-19, enrolled during active disease. The genes are TRBV5-1 and TRBJ2-4, with 7 bases that match TRBD1. The chain's CDR3 is CASSLEGTDIQYF. The DNA for the CDR3 is TGCGCCAGCAGCTTGGAGGGGACAGACATTCAGTACTTC.